Included here is one TCR beta chain sequence, with context. The data were obtained in a study of shared T cell receptors in the human thymus. TCRdb's copy holds only in-frame clones and misses some; the assay was immunoSEQ multiplex PCR. The sample includes hundreds of thousands of clones, 80% to 90% of them seen just once. Trimming removed 4 bases from V and 1 base from J, with 10 bases in between. Germline V gene sequence: CDR1 SGHDN, CDR2 FVKESK. The CDR3 runs to 14 residues. This sample also appeared in a second study, on human thymus T cells. In that study: The thymus was resected at corrective cardiac surgery. Repertoires from thymus and blood appeared to show biased V and J gene usage. Unrelated individuals had highly overlapping thymic repertoires, as reported in related research.

The origin of this receptor is a boy in the first two years of life with a congenital heart defect. The specimen sequenced was thymocytes. The J gene is TRBJ1-1, the V gene TRBV14; D gene ambiguous. The DNA of the CDR3 is TGTGCCAGCAGCCCCCGGCGGGGGAACACTGAAGCTTTCTTT. Translated: CASSPRRGNTEAFF.